This record concerns one T cell receptor (beta chain) sequence. Its antigen is as yet unknown. 13 Jbeta primers and 60 Vbeta primers were used for the PCR. Assay used: immunoSEQ multiplex PCR; TCRdb lists only in-frame clones, some missing. The sample shows around 150,000 clones, 77% of them seen only once. These data are taken from a study of cytomegalovirus exposure and HLA in healthy donors. General observations from the study: A later analysis linked around 15,000 TCR beta sequences to HLA alleles at 0.05 false discovery rate. Some public TCRs appeared in many individuals, while most sequences were rare. In a later analysis, TCR beta V- and J-gene trimming was associated with a missense DCLRE1C variant.

The specimen was PBMCs. This sequence was found in a woman between 40 and 55 years old in good health and CMV-seropositive.

DNA for the CDR3: TGTGCCAGCAGCTTATTCACGGAGACCTATGGCTACACCTTC. Residues: CASSLFTETYGYTF. The chain combines TRBV7-8 with TRBJ1-2; D call uncertain. The germline V gene encodes CDR1 SGHVS and CDR2 FQNEAQ. Trimming cost V 2 bases and J 4 bases, with 11 bases left between them. This CDR3 has 14 residues. The full variable domain, in which reference TRBV7-8 and TRBJ1-2 provide the parts outside the CDR3, is GAGVSQSPRYKVAKRGQDVALRCDPISGHVSLFWYQQALGQGPEFLTYFQNEAQLDKSGLPSDRFFAERPEGSVSTLKIQRTQQEDSAVYLCASSLFTETYGYTFGSGTRLTVV.